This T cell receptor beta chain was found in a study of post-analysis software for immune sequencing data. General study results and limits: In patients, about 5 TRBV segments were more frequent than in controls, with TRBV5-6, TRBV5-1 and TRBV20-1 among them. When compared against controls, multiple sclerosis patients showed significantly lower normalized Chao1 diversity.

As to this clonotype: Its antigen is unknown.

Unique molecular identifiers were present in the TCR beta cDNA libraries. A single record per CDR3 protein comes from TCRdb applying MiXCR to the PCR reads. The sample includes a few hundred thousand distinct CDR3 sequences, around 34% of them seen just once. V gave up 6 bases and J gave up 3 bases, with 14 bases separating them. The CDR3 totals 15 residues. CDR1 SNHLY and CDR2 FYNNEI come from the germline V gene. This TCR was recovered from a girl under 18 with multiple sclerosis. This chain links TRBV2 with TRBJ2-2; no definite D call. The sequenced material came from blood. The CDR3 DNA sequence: TGTGCCAGCAGGCAGAACATTCGCGACACCGGGGAGCTGTTTTTT. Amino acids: CASRQNIRDTGELFF.